The 24 T cell receptor beta chains reported below all come from one sample, sequenced in a study of identical twins. TCRdb called the 5' RACE reads again in MiXCR, with one record for every CDR3 protein. Seen here are 1.5 million to 2 million distinct CDR3 sequences, about 32% observed once, and the top ten hold about 0.27%. Input material: cord blood. The receptors here all came from a newborn girl in good health.

This clonotype came up many times. This sequence joins TRBV5-6 and TRBJ2-1; tentatively, D is TRBD1 (5 bases). The V gene lost 0 bases and the J gene lost 5 bases, with 18 bases spanning the gap. The CDR3 contains 17 residues. Germline V gene lookup returns CDR1 SGHDT and CDR2 YYEEEE. CDR3 DNA sequence: TGTGCCAGCAGCTTGGCCCCTTGGGGCATCCGTAACAATGAGCAGTTCTTC. Protein sequence: CASSLAPWGIRNNEQFF.

A few counts support this clonotype. The chain employs TRBV9 and TRBJ2-7; the match to TRBD2 covers 7 bases. The CDR3 has 14 residues. Germline V lookup: CDR1 SGDLS, CDR2 YYNGEE. The ends lost 7 bases at V and 5 bases at J; junction bases unmatched: 12. Written as DNA, the CDR3 is TGTGCCAGCTCCCCATGGGGGGGGAGCGACGAGCAGTACTTC. Its protein product is CASSPWGGSDEQYF.

Many counts were recorded for this clonotype. The V and J genes are TRBV9 and TRBJ2-3, with 8 bases aligning to TRBD2. The CDR3 consists of 15 residues. The germline V gene has CDR1 SGDLS and CDR2 YYNGEE. The trim removed 2 bases at V and 0 bases at J, leaving 2 bases unmatched. DNA of the CDR3: TGTGCCAGCAGCGTCCCGGGGGGGAGCACAGATACGCAGTATTTT. Amino acid sequence: CASSVPGGSTDTQYF. Full variable domain (outside the CDR3, taken from reference TRBV9 and TRBJ2-3): DSGVTQTPKHLITATGQRVTLRCSPRSGDLSVYWYQQSLDQGLQFLIQYYNGEERAKGNILERFSAQQFPDLHSELNLSSLELGDSALYFCASSVPGGSTDTQYFGPGTRLTVL.

This clonotype has only a few counts. V gene TRBV28 combines with J gene TRBJ1-1; D gene ambiguous. Trimming took 3 bases from V and 10 from J, leaving 18 bases between them. The germline gives CDR1 MDHEN, CDR2 SYDVKM. CDR3 length: 14 amino acids. This CDR3 is CASSFEVGVWGAFF. CDR3 bases: TGTGCCAGCAGTTTCGAAGTCGGGGTATGGGGAGCTTTCTTT.

The table lists this clonotype with a few counts. The chain has TRBV6-4 and TRBJ2-3; perhaps D is TRBD1 or TRBD2 (6 bases each). Germline CDR1 and CDR2: MRHNA and SNTAGT. Trimming took off 6 bases at V and 2 bases at J, with 15 bases between the two ends. The CDR3 consists of 15 residues. The CDR3 DNA is TGTGCCAGCAGCGAAACGGGGGCCCCCACAGATACGCAGTATTTT. Translation: CASSETGAPTDTQYF.

This chain uses TRBV9 with TRBJ2-7; the match to TRBD2 covers 10 bases. The V segment lost 0 bases and the J segment 0 bases; nucleotides outside the gene matches: 9. The CDR3 contains 18 residues. The germline CDR1 and CDR2 sequences are SGDLS and YYNGEE. CDR3 in amino acids: CASSVGGASGSYSYEQYF. CDR3 nucleotide sequence: TGTGCCAGCAGCGTAGGAGGCGCTAGCGGGAGCTACTCCTACGAGCAGTACTTC. Based on the CDR3 plus reference TRBV9 and TRBJ2-7, the full variable domain is DSGVTQTPKHLITATGQRVTLRCSPRSGDLSVYWYQQSLDQGLQFLIQYYNGEERAKGNILERFSAQQFPDLHSELNLSSLELGDSALYFCASSVGGASGSYSYEQYFGPGTRLTVT.

The chain couples TRBV5-1 to TRBJ2-3; 7 bases map to TRBD1. J lost 2 bases, V lost 2 bases, and 5 bases had no gene match. In germline, CDR1 is SGHRS, CDR2 YFSETQ. The CDR3 is 15 amino acids. The DNA for the CDR3 is TGCGCCAGCAGCTTTGGGGACAGCCTCACAGATACGCAGTATTTT. Amino acids: CASSFGDSLTDTQYF.

The chain links TRBV20-1 to TRBJ2-4; D might be TRBD2 (6 bases). The V end lost 0 bases, the J end lost 0 bases, and 15 bases lay between the germline ends. Germline V gene lookup returns CDR1 DFQATT and CDR2 SNEGSKA (reference sequence). The CDR3 extends over 17 amino acids. In nucleotides, the CDR3 is TGCAGTGCTAGAGATCAACCCACTAGCATAGCCAAAAACATTCAGTACTTC. Amino acids: CSARDQPTSIAKNIQYF.

The sample holds one count of this clonotype. This may be a read error: a much more frequent sequence differs by one nucleotide. The rearrangement joins TRBV4-2 to TRBJ2-3; 8 bases are a match to TRBD2. CDR1 and CDR2 (germline): LGHNA, YNFKEQ. The CDR3 loop spans 16 amino acids. CDR3 in amino acids: CAGSQVRGGGSDTQYF. The CDR3, as DNA: TGTGCCGGCAGCCAAGTCCGGGGGGGCGGTTCAGATACGCAGTATTTT.

The chain is built from TRBV20-1 and TRBJ1-5; D unclear. V lost 5 bases to trimming and J lost 2 bases, with 7 bases between them. Germline values: CDR1 DFQATT, CDR2 SNEGSKA (reference sequence). The CDR3 extends over 12 amino acids. This CDR3 reads CSAQWGNQPQHF. The CDR3 DNA reads TGCAGTGCTCAATGGGGCAATCAGCCCCAGCATTTT.

V is TRBV20-1 and J is TRBJ2-3; possible D gene TRBD1, 6 bases. There are 14 residues in the CDR3. CDR1 and CDR2 from the germline V gene are DFQATT and SNEGSKA (reference sequence). V lost 4 bases and J lost 2, with 13 bases in between. The chain's CDR3 is CSAIMRQATDTQYF. The CDR3, as DNA: TGCAGTGCTATTATGCGACAGGCCACAGATACGCAGTATTTT.

V is TRBV6-2 or TRBV6-3 and J is TRBJ2-7, with TRBD1 matching 7 bases. With 6 bases clipped from V and 4 bases from J, the junction kept 9 bases outside the gene matches. The CDR3 length is 14 residues. Per germline, CDR1 MNHEY and CDR2 SVGEGT. CDR3 protein: CASSRRDSPYEQYF. For the CDR3, the DNA is TGTGCCAGCAGCCGCCGGGACAGCCCTTACGAGCAGTACTTC.

The chain carries TRBV10-3 and TRBJ2-3, with D perhaps matching TRBD1 or TRBD2 (5 bases each). The germline V and J ends were trimmed by 7 bases and 2 bases, with 10 bases remaining between them. In germline, CDR1 is ENHRY, CDR2 SYGVKD. The length of the CDR3 is 13 residues. CDR3: CAIKRDDTDTQYF. CDR3 sequence (DNA): TGTGCCATCAAGAGGGACGACACAGATACGCAGTATTTT.

The chain carries TRBV6-2 or TRBV6-3 and TRBJ2-7, with D maybe TRBD2 (6 bases). Trimming pared 6 bases from V and 3 bases from J, leaving 12 bases between. The CDR3 is 13 amino acids. Germline CDR1 and CDR2: MNHEY and SVGEGT. The CDR3 is CASSVAVIYEQYF. CDR3 coding DNA: TGTGCCAGCAGCGTAGCGGTTATCTACGAGCAGTACTTC.

This chain joins TRBV2 and TRBJ2-5; D is unresolved. V was cut by 5 bases and J by 4 bases, with 14 bases left in between. The CDR3 extends over 14 amino acids. Germline V gene sequence: CDR1 SNHLY, CDR2 FYNNEI. The CDR3 spells CASSTRSMGETQYF. The CDR3 DNA follows: TGTGCCAGCAGTACCCGTAGCATGGGAGAGACCCAGTACTTC.

The chain recombines TRBV20-1 with TRBJ2-7, with 10 bases that match TRBD2. Germline V gives CDR1 DFQATT, CDR2 SNEGSKA (reference sequence). V lost 3 bases, J lost 2 bases, and 13 bases stayed unmatched. The CDR3 is made up of 17 amino acids. The DNA for the CDR3 is TGCAGTGCTAGCGGGGGCGGGGGACTAGCGCATACCTACGAGCAGTACTTC. This codes for CSASGGGGLAHTYEQYF.

Note on this clonotype: A much larger clone differs by one base, so this may be a read error. The gene calls are TRBV27 and TRBJ1-2, with D perhaps matching TRBD1 (6 bases). Trimming pared 0 bases from V and 4 bases from J, leaving 21 bases between. The CDR3 sequence is 18 residues long. CDR1 and CDR2 (germline): MNHEY, SMNVEV (reference sequence). This CDR3 reads CASSLSQDSRLSFYGYTF. The CDR3 DNA reads as TGTGCCAGCAGTTTATCCCAGGACAGCCGACTTTCATTCTATGGCTACACCTTC.

The genes are TRBV12-3 or TRBV12-4 and TRBJ2-3; 10 bases line up with TRBD1. CDR3 size: 19 residues. V lost 3 bases, J lost 15 bases, and 27 bases stayed unmatched. The CDR3 loop reads CASSFDHSKDRGGADVQYF. CDR3 in DNA: TGTGCCAGCAGTTTCGACCACAGCAAGGACAGGGGGGGAGCAGATGTGCAATATTTT.

There are a few counts of this clonotype. The chain recombines TRBV20-1 with TRBJ2-1; 12 nucleotides agree with TRBD2. V shed 6 bases and J 2 bases; nucleotides not matched to a gene: 2. This CDR3 spans 14 amino acids. Germline CDR1 and CDR2: DFQATT and SNEGSKA (reference sequence). The CDR3 loop reads CSAWTSGTYNEQFF. The CDR3 nucleotides are TGCAGTGCCTGGACTAGCGGGACCTACAATGAGCAGTTCTTC.

This clonotype was found a few times. The rearrangement links TRBV30 to TRBJ1-1; weak D call: TRBD1 (6 bases). Per germline, CDR1 GTSNPN and CDR2 SVGIG (reference sequence). This CDR3 spans 14 amino acids. V was cut by 4 bases and J by 2 bases, with 14 bases left in between. CDR3 DNA sequence: TGTGCCTGGACATTAGGGGGACGCAACACTGAAGCTTTCTTT. Amino acids: CAWTLGGRNTEAFF.

This clonotype has only a few counts. The genes are TRBV4-1 and TRBJ1-5; D ambiguous. CDR1 is MGHRA and CDR2 is YSYEKL in the germline V gene. V lost 0 bases, J lost 7 bases, and 13 bases lay in between. The CDR3 sequence is 15 residues long. The CDR3 here is CASSQDTVRRQPQHF. CDR3 sequence (DNA): TGCGCCAGCAGCCAAGATACGGTACGGAGACAGCCCCAGCATTTT.

This clonotype was seen at least ten times. The rearrangement joins TRBV12-3 or TRBV12-4 to TRBJ2-1; D is possibly TRBD1 (6 bases). Trimming pared 6 bases from V and 7 bases from J, leaving 10 bases between. This CDR3 region has 12 residues. The CDR3 region is CASSFTGNEQFF. CDR3 nucleotide sequence: TGTGCCAGCAGCTTTACAGGGAATGAGCAGTTCTTC.

The rearrangement joins TRBV2 to TRBJ2-4; possibly TRBD2 for D (6 bases). The closer fit of TRBJ2-7 to the DNA end suggests the J call may be wrong. The CDR3 is 15 residues long. Germline V gives CDR1 SNHLY, CDR2 FYNNEI. The CDR3 sequence: CASSEPLARAYEQYF. CDR3 DNA sequence: TGTGCCAGCAGTGAACCCCTAGCGCGGGCCTACGAGCAGTACTTC.

In regard to this clonotype: This may be a read error, as it is one base from a much larger clone. V is TRBV29-1 and J is TRBJ1-2; a weak D match, TRBD1 (6 bases). The ends were cut back, 3 bases at V and 3 bases at J, with 8 bases in the middle. CDR1 is SQVTM and CDR2 is ANQGSEA in the germline V gene. This CDR3 has 12 amino acids. CDR3 in DNA: TGCAGCGTTGACAAGGGGGACTATGGCTACACCTTC. Protein product: CSVDKGDYGYTF.